The clone carrying this T cell receptor (beta chain) has a single count. Its antigen remains unknown. Collection occurred without any documented infections or immune events in donors. The assay was immunoSEQ multiplex PCR, and TCRdb's table has in-frame clones only and misses some. The sample lists about 100,000 clones, about nine tenths occurring once. This sample was included in a study of identifying expanded T cells in peripheral blood. General study findings and limits: Clone count variance between approximately 2-week samples rose with total template count.

The germline CDR1 and CDR2 sequences are MDHEN and SYDVKM. This CDR3 contains 15 residues. Unmatched junction bases numbered 4, after V lost 4 bases and J lost 2 bases. The sequencing sample was made of blood. The J gene is TRBJ2-3, the V gene TRBV28, with 9 bases fitting TRBD2. This receptor was taken from a person between 18 and 69 years old in good health. In DNA, the CDR3 is TGTGCCAGCAGTTACACTAGCGGGTTCACAGATACGCAGTATTTT. Translation gives CASSYTSGFTDTQYF.